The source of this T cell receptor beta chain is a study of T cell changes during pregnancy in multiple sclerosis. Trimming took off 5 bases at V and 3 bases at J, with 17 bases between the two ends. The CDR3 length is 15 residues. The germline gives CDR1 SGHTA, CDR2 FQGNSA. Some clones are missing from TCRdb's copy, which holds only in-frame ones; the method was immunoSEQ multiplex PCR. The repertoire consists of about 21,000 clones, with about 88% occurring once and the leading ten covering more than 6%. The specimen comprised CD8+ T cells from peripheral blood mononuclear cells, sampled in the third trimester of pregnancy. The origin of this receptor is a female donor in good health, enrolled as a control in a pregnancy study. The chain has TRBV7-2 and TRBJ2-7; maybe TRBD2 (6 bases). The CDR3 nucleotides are TGTGCCAGCAGCCCCGGGGGAGGTCTCCTCTACGAGCAGTACTTC. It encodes CASSPGGGLLYEQYF.